The rows below give T cell receptor beta chains drawn from one sample of a study of cytomegalovirus exposure and HLA in healthy donors. Libraries were prepared by immunoSEQ multiplex PCR; TCRdb keeps only in-frame clonotypes and omits some of them. The sample consists of around 98,000 clones, roughly 76% of them appearing once. Sample: PBMCs. These receptor sequences come from a man between 45 and 60 years old in good health and CMV-seronegative. Both conserved end residues are part of each CDR3. Each record gives: CDR3 length, D gene, J gene, clone size, V gene, CDR3 protein, CDR3 DNA. D genes are given only for firm matches. Clone size, where shown, is once, few, many, or a class for clones that have expanded.

len: 13; d_gene: .; j_gene: TRBJ2-7; abundance: .; v_gene: TRBV27; CDR3aa: CASSLEQGLEQYF; CDR3nt: TGTGCCAGCAGTTTAGAACAGGGTCTCGAGCAGTACTTC
len: 14; d_gene: TRBD1; j_gene: TRBJ1-2; abundance: .; v_gene: TRBV6-6; CDR3aa: CASSSTGNAMGYTF; CDR3nt: TGTGCCAGCAGTTCGACAGGGAACGCTATGGGCTACACCTTC
len: 14; d_gene: .; j_gene: TRBJ1-5; abundance: .; v_gene: TRBV18; CDR3aa: CASSGDQSNQPQHF; CDR3nt: TGTGCCAGCTCAGGAGATCAAAGCAATCAGCCCCAGCATTTT
len: 15; d_gene: .; j_gene: TRBJ2-2; abundance: once; v_gene: TRBV9; CDR3aa: CASGVGGTNTGELFF; CDR3nt: TGTGCCAGCGGGGTCGGCGGGACGAACACCGGGGAGCTGTTTTTT
len: 14; d_gene: .; j_gene: TRBJ2-7; abundance: .; v_gene: TRBV28; CDR3aa: CASSLQGSSYEQYF; CDR3nt: TGTGCCAGCAGTTTACAGGGCAGCTCCTACGAGCAGTACTTC
len: 14; d_gene: .; j_gene: TRBJ2-3; abundance: once; v_gene: TRBV5-5; CDR3aa: CASSLGLGSDTQYF; CDR3nt: TGTGCCAGCAGCTTGGGACTAGGGTCAGATACGCAGTATTTT
len: 13; d_gene: .; j_gene: TRBJ1-2; abundance: few; v_gene: TRBV19; CDR3aa: CASSMEGGYGYTF; CDR3nt: TGTGCCAGTAGTATGGAAGGGGGCTATGGCTACACCTTC
len: 17; d_gene: .; j_gene: TRBJ1-3; abundance: .; v_gene: TRBV18; CDR3aa: CASSPPAGHPSGNTIYF; CDR3nt: TGTGCCAGCTCACCACCGGCGGGGCACCCCTCTGGAAACACCATATATTTT
len: 18; d_gene: TRBD2; j_gene: TRBJ2-3; abundance: .; v_gene: TRBV5-6; CDR3aa: CASSLYRTSGLSTDTQYF; CDR3nt: TGTGCCAGCAGCTTGTACCGGACTAGCGGGTTGAGTACAGATACGCAGTATTTT
len: 15; d_gene: .; j_gene: TRBJ2-7; abundance: few; v_gene: TRBV7-2; CDR3aa: CASSLAAQGSYEQYF; CDR3nt: TGTGCCAGCAGCTTAGCAGCACAGGGCTCCTACGAGCAGTACTTC
len: 14; d_gene: TRBD2; j_gene: TRBJ2-3; abundance: .; v_gene: TRBV27; CDR3aa: CASIGLAGTDTQYF; CDR3nt: TGTGCCAGCATTGGACTAGCGGGAACAGATACGCAGTATTTT
len: 14; d_gene: .; j_gene: TRBJ2-7; abundance: .; v_gene: TRBV6-5; CDR3aa: CASMIRIDYYEQYF; CDR3nt: TGTGCCAGCATGATCAGAATCGACTACTACGAGCAGTACTTC
len: 14; d_gene: TRBD1; j_gene: TRBJ1-6; abundance: .; v_gene: TRBV19; CDR3aa: CASSIGTAPESLHF; CDR3nt: TGTGCCAGTAGTATCGGGACAGCTCCCGAATCCCTCCACTTT
len: 14; d_gene: TRBD1; j_gene: TRBJ2-7; abundance: once; v_gene: TRBV7-6; CDR3aa: CASSLGGTGKEQYF; CDR3nt: TGTGCCAGCAGCTTGGGCGGGACAGGGAAAGAGCAGTACTTC
len: 18; d_gene: TRBD1; j_gene: TRBJ2-1; abundance: .; v_gene: TRBV10-3; CDR3aa: CAISEPGLTGGADNEQFF; CDR3nt: TGTGCCATCAGTGAGCCCGGGCTCACAGGGGGCGCGGACAATGAGCAGTTCTTC
len: 15; d_gene: TRBD2; j_gene: TRBJ2-7; abundance: .; v_gene: TRBV5-1; CDR3aa: CATREGRASSYEQYF; CDR3nt: TGCGCCACCAGGGAGGGTCGCGCCAGCTCCTACGAGCAGTACTTC
len: 18; d_gene: .; j_gene: TRBJ1-4; abundance: .; v_gene: TRBV7-9; CDR3aa: CASSSIAGRTPTNEKLFF; CDR3nt: TGTGCCAGCAGCTCGATAGCCGGCAGGACTCCAACTAATGAAAAACTGTTTTTT
len: 11; d_gene: .; j_gene: TRBJ2-7; abundance: .; v_gene: TRBV20-1; CDR3aa: CSILWGYEQYF; CDR3nt: TGCAGTATCCTTTGGGGCTACGAGCAGTACTTC
len: 13; d_gene: .; j_gene: TRBJ2-1; abundance: .; v_gene: TRBV7-9; CDR3aa: CASSLPGGNEQFF; CDR3nt: TGTGCCAGCAGCTTGCCCGGGGGCAATGAGCAGTTCTTC
len: 15; d_gene: .; j_gene: TRBJ1-2; abundance: .; v_gene: TRBV27; CDR3aa: CASRPSGGIDYGYTF; CDR3nt: TGTGCCAGCAGACCATCGGGGGGCATCGACTATGGCTACACCTTC
len: 17; d_gene: .; j_gene: TRBJ2-4; abundance: .; v_gene: TRBV7-9; CDR3aa: CASSLEVWGLAKNIQYF; CDR3nt: TGTGCCAGCAGCTTAGAAGTATGGGGACTAGCCAAAAACATTCAGTACTTC
len: 16; d_gene: .; j_gene: TRBJ1-2; abundance: .; v_gene: TRBV28; CDR3aa: CASSSSGERGDYGYTF; CDR3nt: TGTGCCAGCAGTTCCTCAGGTGAACGGGGGGATTATGGCTACACCTTC
len: 14; d_gene: TRBD1; j_gene: TRBJ1-2; abundance: few; v_gene: TRBV6-5; CDR3aa: CASSTWGQGYGYTF; CDR3nt: TGTGCCAGCAGTACCTGGGGACAGGGATATGGCTACACCTTC
len: 13; d_gene: .; j_gene: TRBJ2-7; abundance: .; v_gene: TRBV7-2; CDR3aa: CASSFKGPYEQYF; CDR3nt: TGTGCCAGCAGCTTTAAGGGGCCCTACGAGCAGTACTTC
len: 16; d_gene: .; j_gene: TRBJ2-3; abundance: .; v_gene: TRBV7-3; CDR3aa: CASSLGLGLNTDTQYF; CDR3nt: TGTGCCAGCAGCTTAGGGCTCGGCCTCAACACAGATACGCAGTATTTT
len: 12; d_gene: .; j_gene: TRBJ2-4; abundance: .; v_gene: TRBV2; CDR3aa: CASSGRDDIQYF; CDR3nt: TGTGCCAGCAGTGGGAGGGACGACATTCAGTACTTC
len: 15; d_gene: .; j_gene: TRBJ2-5; abundance: .; v_gene: TRBV7-9; CDR3aa: CASSNNVGREETQYF; CDR3nt: TGTGCCAGCAGCAACAACGTTGGACGGGAGGAGACCCAGTACTTC
len: 13; d_gene: .; j_gene: TRBJ2-2; abundance: .; v_gene: TRBV15; CDR3aa: CATSSRFTGELFF; CDR3nt: TGTGCCACCAGTAGCCGTTTTACCGGGGAGCTGTTTTTT
len: 14; d_gene: TRBD1; j_gene: TRBJ1-1; abundance: .; v_gene: TRBV7-2; CDR3aa: CASSLGTGTGEAFF; CDR3nt: TGTGCCAGCAGCTTAGGCACGGGGACAGGAGAAGCTTTCTTT
len: 13; d_gene: .; j_gene: TRBJ1-1; abundance: .; v_gene: TRBV6-5; CDR3aa: CASSLQWNTEAFF; CDR3nt: TGTGCCAGCAGTTTACAGTGGAACACTGAAGCTTTCTTT
len: 15; d_gene: TRBD2; j_gene: TRBJ2-2; abundance: .; v_gene: TRBV19; CDR3aa: CASSIQRGGSGELFF; CDR3nt: TGTGCCAGTAGTATCCAGCGGGGGGGCAGCGGGGAGCTGTTTTTT
len: 16; d_gene: TRBD2; j_gene: TRBJ2-3; abundance: few; v_gene: TRBV7-9; CDR3aa: CASSFGTSGTRDTQYF; CDR3nt: TGTGCCAGCAGCTTTGGGACTAGCGGGACTCGGGATACGCAGTATTTT
len: 15; d_gene: .; j_gene: TRBJ2-3; abundance: .; v_gene: TRBV5-4; CDR3aa: CASSLSSGDTDTQYF; CDR3nt: TGTGCCAGCAGCTTGTCGTCAGGGGACACAGATACGCAGTATTTT
len: 13; d_gene: .; j_gene: TRBJ2-2; abundance: .; v_gene: TRBV7-2; CDR3aa: CGRRALNTGELFF; CDR3nt: TGTGGGAGGAGGGCCCTGAACACCGGGGAGCTGTTTTTT
len: 15; d_gene: TRBD1; j_gene: TRBJ1-3; abundance: few; v_gene: TRBV28; CDR3aa: CASSPPDRAGNTIYF; CDR3nt: TGTGCCAGCAGCCCCCCAGACAGGGCCGGAAACACCATATATTTT
len: 14; d_gene: .; j_gene: TRBJ2-7; abundance: .; v_gene: TRBV4-1; CDR3aa: CASSQDSETYEQYF; CDR3nt: TGCGCCAGCAGCCAGGACAGCGAAACCTACGAGCAGTACTTC
len: 11; d_gene: .; j_gene: TRBJ2-7; abundance: .; v_gene: TRBV30; CDR3aa: CAWALGYEQYF; CDR3nt: TGTGCCTGGGCCCTCGGGTACGAGCAGTACTTC
len: 12; d_gene: TRBD1; j_gene: TRBJ2-1; abundance: few; v_gene: TRBV9; CDR3aa: CASSATGDEQFF; CDR3nt: TGTGCCAGCAGCGCTACAGGGGATGAGCAGTTCTTC
len: 16; d_gene: TRBD2; j_gene: TRBJ2-3; abundance: .; v_gene: TRBV5-1; CDR3aa: CASSVGSGAISDTQYF; CDR3nt: TGCGCCAGCAGCGTGGGTAGCGGGGCCATTTCAGATACGCAGTATTTT